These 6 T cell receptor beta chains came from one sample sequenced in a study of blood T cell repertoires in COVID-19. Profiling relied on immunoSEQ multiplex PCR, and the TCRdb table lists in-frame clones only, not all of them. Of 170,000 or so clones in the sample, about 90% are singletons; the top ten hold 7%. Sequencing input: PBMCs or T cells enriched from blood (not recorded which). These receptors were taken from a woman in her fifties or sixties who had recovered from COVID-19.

CDR3 loop: CASSITGVGYEQYF. The CDR3 DNA reads as TGTGCCAGTAGTATAACGGGAGTAGGCTACGAGCAGTACTTC. V gene TRBV19 combines with J gene TRBJ2-7; weak D call: TRBD2 (6 bases). The CDR3 has 14 residues. From germline, CDR1 is LNHDA and CDR2 SQIVND (reference sequence). With 2 bases removed from V and 3 bases from J, the gap between germline ends came to 11 bases.

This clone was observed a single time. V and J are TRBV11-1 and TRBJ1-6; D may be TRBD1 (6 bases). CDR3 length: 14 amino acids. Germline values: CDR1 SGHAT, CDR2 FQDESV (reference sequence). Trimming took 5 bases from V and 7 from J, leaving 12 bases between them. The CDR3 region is CASSPGQKNSPLHF. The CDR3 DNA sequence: TGTGCCAGCAGCCCCGGACAGAAGAATTCACCCCTCCACTTT.

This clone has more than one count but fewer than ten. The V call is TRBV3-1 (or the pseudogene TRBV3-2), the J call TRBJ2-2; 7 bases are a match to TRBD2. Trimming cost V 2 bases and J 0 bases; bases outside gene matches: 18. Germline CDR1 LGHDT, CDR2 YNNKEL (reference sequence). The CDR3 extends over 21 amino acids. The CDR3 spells CASSQPKGEGKFRANTGELFF. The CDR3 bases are TGTGCCAGCAGCCAACCAAAAGGGGAGGGGAAATTTCGTGCGAACACCGGGGAGCTGTTTTTT.

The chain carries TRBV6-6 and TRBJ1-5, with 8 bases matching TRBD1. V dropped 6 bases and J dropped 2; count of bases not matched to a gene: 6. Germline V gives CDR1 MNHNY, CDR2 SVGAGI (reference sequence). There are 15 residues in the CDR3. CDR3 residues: CASSLGQGGNQPQHF. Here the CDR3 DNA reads TGTGCCAGCAGCCTCGGACAGGGTGGCAATCAGCCCCAGCATTTT.

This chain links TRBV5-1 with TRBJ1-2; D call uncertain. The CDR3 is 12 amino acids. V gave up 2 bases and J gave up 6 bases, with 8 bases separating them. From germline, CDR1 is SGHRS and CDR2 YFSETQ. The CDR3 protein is CASSFSGDGYTF. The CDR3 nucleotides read TGCGCCAGCAGCTTTTCGGGTGATGGCTACACCTTC.

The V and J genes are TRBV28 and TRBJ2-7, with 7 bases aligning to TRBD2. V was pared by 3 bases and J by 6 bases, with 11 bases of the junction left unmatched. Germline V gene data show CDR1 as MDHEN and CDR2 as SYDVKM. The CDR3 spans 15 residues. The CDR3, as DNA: TGTGCCAGCAGTTTCGAAGGCGGGAGTAAGCTCGAGCAGTACTTC. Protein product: CASSFEGGSKLEQYF.